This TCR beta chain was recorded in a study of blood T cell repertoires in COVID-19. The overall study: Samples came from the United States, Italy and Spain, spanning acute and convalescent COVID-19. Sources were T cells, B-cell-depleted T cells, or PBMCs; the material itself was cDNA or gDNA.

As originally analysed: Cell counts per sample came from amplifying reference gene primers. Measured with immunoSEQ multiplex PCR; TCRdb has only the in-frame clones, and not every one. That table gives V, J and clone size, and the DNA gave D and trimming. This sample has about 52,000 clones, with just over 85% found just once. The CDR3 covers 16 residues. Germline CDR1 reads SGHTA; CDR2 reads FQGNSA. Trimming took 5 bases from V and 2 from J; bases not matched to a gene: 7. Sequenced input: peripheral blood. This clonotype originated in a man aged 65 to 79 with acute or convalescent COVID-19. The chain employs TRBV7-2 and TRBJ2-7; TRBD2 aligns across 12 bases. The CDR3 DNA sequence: TGTGCCAGCAGCCTCGGGACTAGCGGGCGGGCCTACGAGCAGTACTTC. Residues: CASSLGTSGRAYEQYF.